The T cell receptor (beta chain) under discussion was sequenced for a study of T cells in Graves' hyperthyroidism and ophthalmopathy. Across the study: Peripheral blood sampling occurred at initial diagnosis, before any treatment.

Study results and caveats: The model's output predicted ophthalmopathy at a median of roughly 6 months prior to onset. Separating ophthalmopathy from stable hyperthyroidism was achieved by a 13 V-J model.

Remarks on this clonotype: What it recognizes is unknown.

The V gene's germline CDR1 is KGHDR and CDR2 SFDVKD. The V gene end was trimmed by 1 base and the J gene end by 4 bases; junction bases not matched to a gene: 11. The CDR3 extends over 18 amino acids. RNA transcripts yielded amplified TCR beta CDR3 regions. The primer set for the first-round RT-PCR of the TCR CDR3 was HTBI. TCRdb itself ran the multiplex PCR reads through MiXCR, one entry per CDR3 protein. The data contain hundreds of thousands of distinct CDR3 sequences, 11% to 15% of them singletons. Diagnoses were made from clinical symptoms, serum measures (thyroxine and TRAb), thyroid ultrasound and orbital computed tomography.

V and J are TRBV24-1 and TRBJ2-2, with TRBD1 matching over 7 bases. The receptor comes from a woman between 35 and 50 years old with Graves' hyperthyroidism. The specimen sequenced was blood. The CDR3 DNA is TGTGCCACCAGTGATTTCCGACCGGGACAGTCGAGCACCGGGGAGCTGTTTTTT. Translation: CATSDFRPGQSSTGELFF.